The 30 T cell receptor beta chains below all came from one sample that was sequenced in a study of Graves' ophthalmopathy and Graves' hyperthyroidism. The authors amplified TCR beta CDR3 regions from RNA transcripts. First-round RT-PCR with HTBI primers preceded a second-round multiplex PCR. TCRdb re-analysed the multiplex PCR reads in MiXCR, keeping a single row per CDR3 protein. Found here are about 640,000 distinct CDR3 sequences, roughly two fifths of them singletons; the top ten hold around 3%. The source material was peripheral blood. All receptors derive from an adult man with Graves' ophthalmopathy.

Ten or more counts support this clonotype. J is TRBJ2-7 and V is TRBV10-3; 8 nucleotides agree with TRBD2. The CDR3 consists of 13 residues. Germline lookup yields CDR1 ENHRY and CDR2 SYGVKD. The ends lost 8 bases at V and 4 bases at J; junction bases unmatched: 7. Here the CDR3 DNA reads TGTGCCATCGGCCGCGAGCGGGAGTACGAGCAGTACTTC. This gives the protein CAIGREREYEQYF.

The table lists this clonotype with many counts. The V call is TRBV29-1, the J call TRBJ2-2; D is perhaps TRBD1 (6 bases). Trimming pared 1 base from V and 3 bases from J, leaving 12 bases between. The CDR3 consists of 15 residues. Germline-derived CDR1 and CDR2 are SQVTM and ANQGSEA. The CDR3 sequence is CSVEVTGYDTGELFF. CDR3 coding DNA: TGCAGCGTTGAAGTAACAGGGTACGACACCGGGGAGCTGTTTTTT.

This rearrangement joins TRBV11-2 to TRBJ2-5; the D call may be TRBD1 or TRBD2 (5 bases each). The V gene lost 7 bases and the J gene lost 3 bases, with 12 bases spanning the gap. CDR1 and CDR2 (germline): SGHAT, FQNNGV. The CDR3 loop spans 13 amino acids. The DNA of the CDR3 is TGTGCCAGCAACCCCGGGACCGAAGAGACCCAGTACTTC. This codes for CASNPGTEETQYF.

The chain uses TRBV7-2 and TRBJ2-6; 9 nucleotides align to TRBD1. CDR1 and CDR2 from the germline V gene are SGHTA and FQGNSA. V was pared by 2 bases and J by 4 bases, with 9 bases of the junction left unmatched. This CDR3 has 18 residues. In DNA, the CDR3 is TGTGCCAGCAGCTTAAGCCGGGACAGGGTAACCGGGGCCAACGTCCTGACTTTC. Its translation is CASSLSRDRVTGANVLTF.

Comments on this clonotype: This CDR3 is missing its conserved last phenylalanine or tryptophan, likely due to a read error. The V gene is TRBV7-9, the J gene TRBJ1-1; 8 bases align to TRBD1. Germline values: CDR1 SEHNR, CDR2 FQNEAQ (reference sequence). J was trimmed by 4 bases and V by 4 bases; bases with no gene match: 5. The CDR3 spans 14 residues. The CDR3: CASSSGTGGTEAFL. The CDR3 DNA follows: TGTGCCAGCAGCTCGGGAACAGGGGGCACTGAAGCTTTCCTT.

The J gene is TRBJ1-1, the V gene TRBV4-3, with D uncertain. CDR1 and CDR2 (germline): LGHNA, YSLEER. Deletions cut 1 base from V and 0 bases from J, with 12 bases between. The CDR3 runs 16 residues. The CDR3 protein is CASSQVIVGLNTEAFF. DNA of the CDR3: TGCGCCAGCAGCCAAGTTATCGTCGGACTGAACACTGAAGCTTTCTTT.

This sequence joins TRBV5-8 and TRBJ1-5, with D uncertain. Germline loops: CDR1 SGHTS, CDR2 YDEGEE. The V end was cut by 1 base, the J end by 9 bases, with 8 bases between. This CDR3 contains 12 residues. The CDR3 spells CASSLITPPQHF. The CDR3, as DNA: TGTGCCAGCAGCTTGATAACCCCGCCCCAGCATTTT.

This clonotype showed up many times. This chain links TRBV5-1 with TRBJ2-5; 11 bases align to TRBD1. This CDR3 comprises 14 residues. Germline V gene lookup returns CDR1 SGHRS and CDR2 YFSETQ. V was clipped by 5 bases and J by 3 bases; unmatched bases: 3. The CDR3 bases are TGCGCCAGCAGTTGGGACAGGGGGGAAGAGACCCAGTACTTC. Translation gives CASSWDRGEETQYF. The full variable domain, in which reference TRBV5-1 and TRBJ2-5 provide the parts outside the CDR3, is KAGVTQTPRYLIKTRGQQVTLSCSPISGHRSVSWYQQTPGQGLQFLFEYFSETQRNKGNFPGRFSGRQFSNSRSEMNVSTLELGDSALYLCASSWDRGEETQYFGPGTRLLVL.

The chain couples TRBV25-1 to TRBJ2-2; possible D gene TRBD1, 6 bases. The CDR3 is 15 residues long. The V end lost 6 bases, the J end lost 7 bases, and 18 bases lay between the germline ends. The V gene's germline CDR1 is MGHDK and CDR2 SYGVNS. Here the CDR3 reads CASSRSGATHGELFF. CDR3 DNA sequence: TGTGCCAGCAGCCGATCAGGGGCAACACACGGGGAGCTGTTTTTT.

This clonotype was counted at least ten times. V usage is TRBV2 and J usage is TRBJ2-2; D might be TRBD2 (5 bases). From germline, CDR1 is SNHLY and CDR2 FYNNEI. The V gene lost 8 bases and the J gene lost 3 bases, with 10 bases spanning the gap. This CDR3 contains 13 residues. Here the CDR3 DNA reads TGTGCCAGCCAGTGGACTTACACCGGGGAGCTGTTTTTT. Amino acid sequence: CASQWTYTGELFF.

J is TRBJ2-5 and V is TRBV7-8; 10 bases map to TRBD1. V lost 5 bases, J lost 6 bases, and 6 bases stayed unmatched. The CDR3 sequence is 14 residues long. From germline, CDR1 is SGHVS and CDR2 FQNEAQ. CDR3 sequence: CASSRADRGQTQYF. The CDR3 region has the DNA TGTGCCAGCAGCCGCGCCGACAGGGGGCAGACCCAGTACTTC.

At least ten counts were recorded for this clonotype. This chain joins TRBV4-1 and TRBJ2-5, with D hard to call. The CDR3 runs 13 residues. Germline loops: CDR1 MGHRA, CDR2 YSYEKL. Trimming pared 11 bases from V and 5 bases from J, leaving 18 bases between. The CDR3 sequence is CAASNPPRETQYF. As DNA, the CDR3 is TGCGCCGCCTCCAACCCTCCCAGGGAGACCCAGTACTTC.

The chain uses TRBV4-1 and TRBJ1-5; unclear D gene. Trimming left V 0 bases short and J 6 bases short, with 9 bases between. The CDR3 sequence is 14 residues long. Germline values: CDR1 MGHRA, CDR2 YSYEKL. The CDR3: CASSQDLRGQPQHF. The CDR3 DNA reads as TGCGCCAGCAGCCAAGATCTCCGGGGTCAGCCCCAGCATTTT.

CDR3 sequence: CASSATGYVDTGELFF. For the CDR3, the DNA is TGTGCCAGCAGCGCGACAGGGTATGTCGACACCGGGGAGCTGTTTTTT. The chain employs TRBV9 and TRBJ2-2; 7 nucleotides match TRBD1. CDR3 length: 16 residues. The germline CDR1 and CDR2 sequences are SGDLS and YYNGEE. The ends lost 3 bases at V and 3 bases at J; junction bases unmatched: 8.

This clonotype was seen more than once but under ten times. The chain recombines TRBV2 with TRBJ2-2; perhaps TRBD2 as D (5 bases). The germline CDR1 and CDR2 sequences are SNHLY and FYNNEI. The CDR3 loop spans 18 amino acids. V gave up 5 bases and J gave up 3 bases, with 22 bases separating them. CDR3 protein: CASSYQTGLRLHTGELFF. The CDR3 bases are TGTGCCAGCAGTTACCAGACGGGGTTAAGGTTGCACACCGGGGAGCTGTTTTTT. Based on the CDR3 plus reference TRBV2 and TRBJ2-2, the full variable domain is EPEVTQTPSHQVTQMGQEVILRCVPISNHLYFYWYRQILGQKVEFLVSFYNNEISEKSEIFDDQFSVERPDGSNFTLKIRSTKLEDSAMYFCASSYQTGLRLHTGELFFGEGSRLTVL.

The table lists this clonotype with a count of one. The V and J genes are TRBV29-1 and TRBJ1-2, with D perhaps matching TRBD1 (6 bases). The CDR3 spans 12 residues. CDR1 and CDR2 from the germline V gene are SQVTM and ANQGSEA. Trimming pared 6 bases from V and 4 bases from J, leaving 12 bases between. The DNA of the CDR3 is TGCAGCGTACAGGACAGACCCTATGGCTACACCTTC. Protein product: CSVQDRPYGYTF.

This clonotype was observed a handful of times. The rearrangement uses TRBV6-6 and TRBJ2-5, with 11 bases aligning to TRBD1. CDR1 is MNHNY and CDR2 is SVGAGI in the germline V gene (reference sequence). The ends lost 5 bases at V and 5 bases at J; junction bases unmatched: 10. This CDR3 has 16 amino acids. CDR3 amino acids: CASSPGQGADWETQYF. In DNA, the CDR3 is TGTGCCAGCAGTCCCGGACAGGGGGCGGATTGGGAGACCCAGTACTTC.

The V call is TRBV10-2, the J call TRBJ1-3, with D perhaps TRBD1 (5 bases). The V gene's germline CDR1 is WSHSY and CDR2 SAAADI. The V end lost 4 bases, the J end lost 1 base, and 11 bases lay between the germline ends. The length of the CDR3 is 15 residues. The CDR3 sequence: CASSATAGSGNTIYF. Here the CDR3 DNA reads TGCGCCAGCAGTGCAACTGCAGGGTCTGGAAACACCATATATTTT.

In its sample, this clonotype was seen many times. V gene TRBV20-1 combines with J gene TRBJ2-7, with D hard to call. In germline, CDR1 is DFQATT, CDR2 SNEGSKA (reference sequence). The CDR3 is made up of 13 amino acids. V was clipped by 5 bases and J by 1 base, with 12 bases between them. The CDR3 is CSAARQGSYEQYF. For the CDR3, the DNA is TGCAGTGCTGCCCGTCAAGGGTCCTACGAGCAGTACTTC.

The sample holds many counts of this clonotype. V and J are TRBV12-3 or TRBV12-4 and TRBJ2-2, with a possible D match to TRBD2 (6 bases). V gave up 6 bases and J gave up 7 bases, with 12 bases separating them. This CDR3 comprises 13 residues. CDR3 region: CASSRREDGELFF. DNA of the CDR3: TGTGCCAGCAGCCGCAGGGAGGACGGGGAGCTGTTTTTT.

This clonotype was observed at least ten times. V usage is TRBV5-1 and J usage is TRBJ1-2; no clear D. V was clipped by 1 base and J by 5 bases, with 15 bases between them. This CDR3 spans 15 amino acids. Germline V lookup: CDR1 SGHRS, CDR2 YFSETQ. In nucleotides, the CDR3 is TGCGCCAGCAGCTTGTTACCCGGAGAAGGGTATGGCTACACCTTC. Protein product: CASSLLPGEGYGYTF.

This clonotype was seen many times. The chain uses TRBV20-1 and TRBJ1-1; possibly TRBD1 for D (6 bases). The CDR3 is 15 amino acids. V gave up 0 bases and J gave up 8 bases, with 19 bases separating them. The germline gives CDR1 DFQATT, CDR2 SNEGSKA (reference sequence). The CDR3 bases are TGCAGTGCTAGAGAAGGCTGGGACAAAAAGGGGGAAGCTTTCTTT. Translating it yields CSAREGWDKKGEAFF.

This clonotype was observed at least ten times. The CDR3 DNA is TGTGCCACCAGCAGGGGACAAGTGGTACCTGGCTACACCTTC. Protein: CATSRGQVVPGYTF. This sequence joins TRBV15 and TRBJ1-2; perhaps TRBD1 as D (6 bases). Trimming took off 3 bases at V and 7 bases at J, with 15 bases between the two ends. The CDR3 runs to 14 residues. Germline CDR1 reads LNHNV; CDR2 reads YYDKDF (reference sequence).

V gene TRBV19 combines with J gene TRBJ2-5, with 10 bases that match TRBD1. This CDR3 comprises 14 residues. V shed 4 bases and J 5 bases; nucleotides not matched to a gene: 4. Germline V gene sequence: CDR1 LNHDA, CDR2 SQIVND (reference sequence). CDR3 in amino acids: CASSTAGQGETQYF. The CDR3 DNA reads TGTGCCAGTAGTACGGCGGGACAGGGGGAGACCCAGTACTTC.

This clonotype was counted a few times. The chain employs TRBV11-2 and TRBJ1-1, with D possibly matching TRBD1 (5 bases). V was shortened by 8 bases and J by 4 bases, with 11 bases between the two germline ends. Germline CDR1 and CDR2: SGHAT and FQNNGV. This CDR3 spans 12 amino acids. The CDR3 spells CASFLGGTEAFF. CDR3 bases: TGTGCCAGCTTCTTGGGGGGCACTGAAGCTTTCTTT.

This clonotype was seen at least ten times. The chain is built from TRBV7-2 and TRBJ1-2, with 9 bases lining up with TRBD1. Trimming removed 5 bases from V and 6 bases from J; junction bases left unmatched: 4. This CDR3 region has 13 residues. From germline, CDR1 is SGHTA and CDR2 FQGNSA. The CDR3 protein is CASSLRDRDGYTF. CDR3 nucleotides: TGTGCCAGCAGCCTCCGGGACAGGGATGGCTACACCTTC.

Of note for this clonotype: Possible read error: a much larger clone is one base away. CDR3 residues: CAGSLGVGLGETQYF. In nucleotides, the CDR3 is TGTGCCGGCAGCTTAGGTGTAGGACTGGGGGAGACCCAGTACTTC. The chain links TRBV7-2 to TRBJ2-5; D may be TRBD2 (5 bases). This CDR3 has 15 residues. The germline V gene encodes CDR1 SGHTA and CDR2 FQGNSA.

There are many counts of this clonotype. The V call is TRBV27, the J call TRBJ2-5, with 7 bases fitting TRBD2. This CDR3 is built from 15 residues. Germline V gene lookup returns CDR1 MNHEY and CDR2 SMNVEV (reference sequence). J was trimmed by 7 bases and V by 2 bases; bases with no gene match: 10. The CDR3, as DNA: TGTGCCAGCAGTTTAACGGGGAGGGTGGAAGGGACCCAGTACTTC. It encodes CASSLTGRVEGTQYF.

This clonotype was counted only a few times. This rearrangement joins TRBV4-3 to TRBJ1-6; D is undetermined. The CDR3 spans 14 residues. Trimming removed 4 bases from V and 10 bases from J, with 14 bases in between. Germline lookup yields CDR1 LGHNA and CDR2 YSLEER. CDR3: CASSPSEGYSPLHF. Here the CDR3 DNA reads TGCGCCAGCAGCCCAAGTGAAGGGTACTCACCCCTCCACTTT.

The chain combines TRBV5-5 with TRBJ2-5; TRBD2 matches 10 bases. The CDR3 has 17 residues. Germline V gives CDR1 SGHKS, CDR2 YYEKEE (reference sequence). The V and J ends lost 1 base and 2 bases, in that order; junction bases with no gene match: 8. In DNA form, the CDR3 reads TGTGCCAGCAGCTTGCTAGCGGGAGTAACCCTACAAGAGACCCAGTACTTC. Translated: CASSLLAGVTLQETQYF.